A selection of T cell receptor beta chains follows, all from one sample in a study of blood T cell repertoires in COVID-19. Produced via immunoSEQ multiplex PCR; TCRdb's table is partial and in-frame only. This repertoire shows roughly 200,000 clones, 70% to 90% found once; its top ten account for more than 2.5%. The sample taken for sequencing was peripheral blood. The receptors derive from a man aged 60-69 years with acute or convalescent COVID-19. The CDR3 runs from the conserved cysteine through the conserved F or W. A D gene is named only where the DNA matches it firmly. Rows give clone size only sometimes, using once, few, many, or a class for an expanded clone.

j_call v_call d_call clone_size cdr3_aa cdr3_nt
TRBJ2-3 TRBV7-3 . . CASSTQSGVTQYF TGTGCCAGCAGCACCCAATCAGGGGTTACGCAGTATTTT
TRBJ2-1 TRBV27 TRBD1 . CASSRDRGWYEQFF TGTGCCAGCAGCCGGGACAGGGGCTGGTATGAGCAGTTCTTC
TRBJ1-1 TRBV3-1/TRBV3-2 . . CASSQVGDTEAFF TGTGCCAGCAGCCAAGTAGGGGACACTGAAGCTTTCTTT
TRBJ2-3 TRBV9 . few CASSARDTVVLPGDTQYF TGTGCCAGCAGCGCTCGGGACACCGTAGTCTTACCCGGCGATACGCAGTATTTT
TRBJ1-1 TRBV29-1 TRBD1 . CSADGKTGRGRAEAFF TGCAGCGCCGACGGGAAGACAGGGCGGGGCCGGGCTGAAGCTTTCTTT
TRBJ1-1 TRBV7-9 . . CASSDHTGFVTTEAFF TGTGCCAGCAGCGACCATACAGGGTTTGTTACTACTGAAGCTTTCTTT
TRBJ2-7 TRBV28 TRBD1 once CASRTPGTGVSEQYF TGTGCCAGCAGAACTCCCGGGACAGGGGTTAGCGAGCAGTACTTC
TRBJ1-3 TRBV6-1 TRBD1 . CASSEAPDRGGNTIYF TGTGCCAGCAGTGAAGCGCCGGACAGGGGTGGAAACACCATATATTTT
TRBJ1-5 TRBV28 . once CASSRGGSGTYSNQPQHF TGTGCCAGCAGTCGGGGGGGATCAGGGACCTATAGCAATCAGCCCCAGCATTTT
TRBJ1-5 TRBV20-1 . . CSASALGRDHSNQPQHF TGCAGTGCTAGTGCCCTAGGCAGAGACCATAGCAATCAGCCCCAGCATTTT
TRBJ2-7 TRBV7-2 TRBD2 few CASSLVPGTSGGYEQYF TGTGCCAGCAGCTTAGTACCCGGGACTAGCGGGGGGTACGAGCAGTACTTC
TRBJ2-7 TRBV6-1 TRBD1 . CASSEVGGQGSYEQYF TGTGCCAGCAGTGAGGTAGGAGGACAGGGCTCCTACGAGCAGTACTTC
TRBJ2-3 TRBV19 TRBD1 . CASSPGTGGDTQYF TGTGCCAGTAGTCCAGGGACAGGGGGAGATACGCAGTATTTT
TRBJ2-2 TRBV5-1 TRBD2 . CASSLRGGTGELFF TGCGCCAGCAGCTTGCGCGGGGGGACCGGGGAGCTGTTTTTT
TRBJ2-1 TRBV7-3 TRBD1 few CASSLGQPYNEQFF TGTGCCAGCAGCCTGGGACAGCCATACAATGAGCAGTTCTTC
TRBJ1-2 TRBV19 . few CASSPTSYGYTF TGTGCCAGTAGTCCGACTAGTTATGGCTACACCTTC
TRBJ2-3 TRBV21-1 . . CASSKALGRLGYTDTQYF TGTGCCAGCAGCAAAGCCCTGGGGAGACTAGGGTACACAGATACGCAGTATTTT
TRBJ2-1 TRBV27 . . CASRDPGVPNQYNEQFF TGTGCCAGCAGAGACCCAGGGGTCCCCAACCAGTACAATGAGCAGTTCTTC
TRBJ2-7 TRBV28 . few CASSGGWRGDAYEQYF TGTGCCAGCAGTGGGGGATGGCGGGGTGACGCCTACGAGCAGTACTTC
TRBJ2-7 TRBV2 TRBD1 . CASSKQGNEQYF TGTGCCAGCAGTAAACAGGGGAACGAGCAGTACTTC
TRBJ2-5 TRBV14 . once CASSQGPGRDQETQYF TGTGCCAGCAGCCAAGGGCCAGGGCGGGATCAAGAGACCCAGTACTTC
TRBJ2-3 TRBV12-5 TRBD1 . CASATGAFNTDTQYF TGTGCTAGTGCCACAGGGGCATTTAACACAGATACGCAGTATTTT